Listed here is a single T cell receptor beta chain. As yet, its antigen is unknown. This sample stems from a study of shared clonotypes between healthy human individuals. Study outcomes and limitations: Read depth was anticipated to influence clonotype sharing among donors.

This CDR3 spans 15 amino acids. Trimming removed 5 bases from V and 0 bases from J, with 13 bases in between. Germline values: CDR1 MDHEN, CDR2 SYDVKM. The assay ran at deep level. This table comes from immunoSEQ multiplex PCR, and its TCRdb copy is limited to in-frame clones, with some not included. In the table there are under 600,000 clones, roughly 79% of which are singletons. This clonotype originated in a woman in her thirties or forties in good health. Some clones in this sample may be carry-over from other donors' samples. Sequenced input: PBMCs. The J gene is TRBJ1-1, the V gene TRBV28; a possible D gene is TRBD1 (5 bases). CDR3 sequence (DNA): TGTGCCAGCAGTCCTCCTGGGGGGTTGAACACTGAAGCTTTCTTT. Translation: CASSPPGGLNTEAFF.